This T cell receptor beta chain was observed in a study of metastatic and nonmetastatic thyroid tumors. This clone is medium-sized in the sample. The antigen remains unidentified. Additional DNA sequences in this sample encode the identical CDR3. This CDR3 region has 14 residues. V was clipped by 7 bases and J by 3 bases; unmatched bases: 8. Germline CDR1 and CDR2: MNHNS and SASEGT. TCRdb re-analyzed the PCR reads through MiXCR. The data contain approximately 40,000 clones, around 21% of them singletons. Every patient underwent thyroid surgery untreated. Notes on the study in general: As reported, TCR beta diversity in blood and tumor was significantly higher in malignant thyroid tumors than in benign nodules.

The chain has TRBV6-1 and TRBJ2-7; 8 bases are a match to TRBD1. This TCR derives from a female donor with papillary thyroid cancer or a benign thyroid nodule (not recorded which). Some clones in this sample may be carry-over from other donors' samples. The specimen sequenced was blood. The CDR3 spells CASNLDRALYEQYF. DNA for the CDR3: TGTGCCAGCAACCTGGACAGGGCCCTCTACGAGCAGTACTTC.